This note documents a single T cell receptor beta chain sequence. Its antigen remains undetermined. Base qualities are missing; no much larger clone stands one base away. The data were taken from a study of blood T cell repertoires in COVID-19 (dated by TCRdb to 2020 to 2022). A note on the overall study: Collaborator samples came from the United States, Italy and Spain and covered acute and convalescent phases of COVID-19. The prospective study material was composed of cDNA or gDNA derived from T cells, B-cell-depleted T cells, or PBMCs. The dataset comprised deeply sampled blood TCRbeta repertoires from subjects exposed to, actively infected with, or recovered from COVID-19. A freely available public database, intended as a resource for researchers studying the immune response to SARS-CoV-2, is where the repertoires were released. The samples were drawn from the first 160 participants of the ongoing ImmuneRACE study and from 1,254 subjects provided by 6 global collaborators. A de-identified subject ID, COVID-19 status, age in years and sex were almost always included in the sample metadata. HLA class I and class II types, where available, came from metadata supplied by the sample provider rather than from assay-based typing. Overall study outcomes, separate from this receptor: How much clinical and demographic metadata was included differed by source and by participant, and the metadata was provided uncurated.

Trimming costs V 4 bases and J 1 base, and their ends lie 8 bases apart. Reading the germline V gene gives CDR1 SGHRS and CDR2 YFSETQ. CDR3 length: 13 amino acids, cysteine to phenylalanine. The retained sequence is limited to the CDR3, 39 bases, with the frame set at the first base. Each collaborating institution followed its own protocols to collect whole blood in K2EDTA tubes. For TCRbeta analysis, collaborators shipped samples as frozen whole blood, isolated PBMCs, or DNA extracted from either of those sample types. TCRbeta CDR3 regions were amplified from genomic DNA using the immunoSEQ Assay, a bias-controlled multiplex PCR. The source study handled its data this way. The number of nucleated cells in each sample was estimated by amplification of reference gene primers within the assay. To quantify the absolute abundance of each unique TCRbeta CDR3 rearrangement, sequence reads were collapsed and filtered. For each sample, productive Simpson clonality was calculated as the square root of Simpson's diversity index over productive rearrangements. This is the immuneACCESS table as TCRdb keeps it, with only in-frame sequences that have V and J called. A part of the clones is gone; compared with another copy, unresolved V genes explain less than half, and the rest is unexplained. That table is the source of V, J and clone size, and D and trimming were worked out from the DNA. The sample table lists over 600,000 clones, about 87% of them with a count of one. The biggest ten clones account for about 0.24% of the sample.

Source material: peripheral blood. This sequence was found in a woman between 18 and 30 years old with acute or convalescent COVID-19. The sequence is built from TRBV5-1 and TRBJ1-1, with a weak D call of TRBD1 (5 bases match). The DNA is TGCGCCAGCAGCCGGGACTGGAACACTGAAGCTTTCTTT. It translates as CASSRDWNTEAFF.